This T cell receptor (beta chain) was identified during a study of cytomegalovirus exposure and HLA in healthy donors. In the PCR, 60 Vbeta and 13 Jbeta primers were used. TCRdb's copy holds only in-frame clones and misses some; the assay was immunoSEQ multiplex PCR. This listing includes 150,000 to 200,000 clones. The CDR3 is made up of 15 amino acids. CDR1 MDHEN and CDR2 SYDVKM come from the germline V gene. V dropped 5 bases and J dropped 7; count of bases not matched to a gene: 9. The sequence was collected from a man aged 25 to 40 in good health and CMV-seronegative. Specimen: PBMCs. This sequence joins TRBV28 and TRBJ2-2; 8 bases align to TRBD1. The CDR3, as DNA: TGTGCCAGCAGTGGGTCGGACAGGGCCGGCGGGGAGCTGTTTTTT. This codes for CASSGSDRAGGELFF.